This TCR beta chain was recovered during a study of molecular identifiers for immune sequencing clone quantification. The CDR3 runs to 14 residues. Germline assignment: CDR1 MNHEY and CDR2 SVGAGI. The germline V and J ends were trimmed by 2 bases and 2 bases, with 9 bases remaining between them. TCRdb itself ran the PCR reads through MiXCR, one entry per CDR3 protein. The sample gives about 640,000 distinct CDR3 sequences, about 20% of which show up once; roughly 0.9% is in the top ten. The receptor was derived from a human donor in good health. Some libraries in this study had Jurkat cell RNA spiked in. This rearrangement joins TRBV6-5 to TRBJ2-5, with D uncertain. Input material: naive CD8+ T cells from blood, with Jurkat cell RNA spiked in. Documented subset: FACS-sorted CD8+CD4-CCR7+CD45RA+ naive T cells. The CDR3 sequence is CASSYTTDQETQYF. The CDR3, as DNA: TGTGCCAGCAGTTACACAACAGATCAAGAGACCCAGTACTTC.